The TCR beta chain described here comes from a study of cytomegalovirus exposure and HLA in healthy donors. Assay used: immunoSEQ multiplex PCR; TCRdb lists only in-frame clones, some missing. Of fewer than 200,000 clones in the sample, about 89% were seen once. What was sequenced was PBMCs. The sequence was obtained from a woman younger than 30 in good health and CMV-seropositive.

Here the CDR3 DNA reads TGTGCCAGCAGTTTCATTCAGGGGGAGAAAGAGACCCAGTACTTC. The encoded protein is CASSFIQGEKETQYF. The gene calls are TRBV28 and TRBJ2-5; TRBD1 matches at 7 bases. The V gene end was trimmed by 3 bases and the J gene end by 3 bases; junction bases not matched to a gene: 7. CDR3 length: 15 amino acids. Germline V CDR1 and CDR2: MDHEN, SYDVKM.